This T cell receptor beta chain emerged from a study of CD8 T cells in ankylosing spondylitis. Study results and caveats: Disease-linked clones bore a CD8+ phenotype, appearing relatively rarely in peripheral blood. Within matched ankylosing spondylitis synovial fluid, disease-linked clones were reportedly significantly enriched. Seven to nine highly homologous variants formed a TCR beta motif that appeared characteristic of ankylosing spondylitis blood.

Quantitative molecular-barcoded 5'-RACE generated the TCR beta libraries. Each CDR3 protein is one row after TCRdb ran MiXCR on the 5' RACE reads. Seen here are fewer than 400,000 distinct CDR3 sequences, 8% observed once, and the top ten hold more than 12%. This clonotype was detected ten times or more. Its antigen is unidentified. CDR3 size: 13 residues. V shed 3 bases, J shed 6 bases, and the junction held 3 bases outside the gene matches. The V gene's germline CDR1 is SQVTM and CDR2 ANQGSEA. This sequence was found in a male donor with ankylosing spondylitis. Sequencing was performed on blood, either unsorted or a sorted T cell fraction (not recorded which). The chain is built from TRBV29-1 and TRBJ2-4; TRBD2 agrees at 9 bases. The DNA for the CDR3 is TGCAGCGTTGAGGGGACTAGCACAAACATTCAGTACTTC. Its protein is CSVEGTSTNIQYF.